What follows are 18 T cell receptor beta chains derived from one specimen sequenced in a study of cytomegalovirus exposure and HLA in healthy donors. Both 60 Vbeta primers and 13 Jbeta primers went into the PCR. TCRdb's copy holds only in-frame clones and misses some; the assay was immunoSEQ multiplex PCR. The sample shows around 98,000 clones, more than 75% of them seen only once. Sequences were obtained from PBMCs. The receptors stem from a woman aged 40 to 55 in good health and CMV-seronegative.

The CDR3 nucleotides read TGTGCCAGCGGGGGCCAGACCACAGATACGCAGTATTTT. Its translation: CASGGQTTDTQYF. The V and J genes are TRBV6-6 and TRBJ2-3, with D perhaps TRBD1 (6 bases). V lost 8 bases and J lost 2, with 11 bases in between. CDR1 is MNHNY and CDR2 is SVGAGI in the germline V gene (reference sequence). The CDR3 totals 13 residues.

The gene calls are TRBV5-6 and TRBJ2-3; D gene uncertain. The CDR3 has 15 residues. The V gene's germline CDR1 is SGHDT and CDR2 YYEEEE. V shed 1 base and J shed 0 bases, with 9 bases lying between them. The CDR3 reads CASSLTGASTDTQYF. The CDR3 DNA reads as TGTGCCAGCAGCTTGACGGGTGCTAGCACAGATACGCAGTATTTT.

The chain links TRBV6-1 to TRBJ2-7; 8 positions match TRBD2. This CDR3 comprises 15 residues. V lost 7 bases and J lost 4; bases outside the gene matches: 12. Germline CDR1 MNHNS, CDR2 SASEGT. The CDR3 loop is CASNIALAGLYEQYF. DNA of the CDR3: TGTGCCAGCAATATAGCCCTAGCGGGCCTGTACGAGCAGTACTTC.

This clone was detected once. V and J are TRBV25-1 and TRBJ1-1, with a tentative D call TRBD1 (5 bases). The CDR3 covers 14 residues. Germline V gene sequence: CDR1 MGHDK, CDR2 SYGVNS. The ends were cut back, 9 bases at V and 2 bases at J, with 16 bases in the middle. Here the CDR3 reads CASKGVGFNTEAFF. The CDR3, as DNA: TGTGCCAGTAAAGGGGTCGGGTTCAACACTGAAGCTTTCTTT.

V usage is TRBV4-2 and J usage is TRBJ1-4; weak D call: TRBD1 (6 bases). Germline assignment: CDR1 LGHNA and CDR2 YNFKEQ. The CDR3 runs 15 residues. Between the trimmed V and J ends, which lost 0 bases and 8 bases, there was a span of 13 bases. CDR3 protein: CASSQDQGSGEKLFF. The CDR3 DNA sequence: TGTGCCAGCAGCCAAGATCAGGGGTCGGGGGAAAAACTGTTTTTT.

The CDR3 is CASSLDRDGNQPQHF. CDR3 in DNA: TGTGCCAGCAGTCTGGACAGGGACGGCAATCAGCCCCAGCATTTT. This chain joins TRBV6-5 and TRBJ1-5; TRBD1 matches 8 bases. V trimming: 5 bases; J trimming: 2 bases; junction bases outside the gene matches: 5. The CDR3 is 15 residues long. Germline CDR1 reads MNHEY; CDR2 reads SVGAGI.

This chain joins TRBV6-1 and TRBJ2-2; D unclear. The ends were cut back, 2 bases at V and 4 bases at J, with 11 bases in the middle. CDR3 length: 15 amino acids. Germline values: CDR1 MNHNS, CDR2 SASEGT. CDR3 residues: CASSEFTEPTGELFF. The CDR3 DNA reads as TGTGCCAGCAGTGAATTTACAGAGCCCACCGGGGAGCTGTTTTTT.

This chain links TRBV6-6 with TRBJ1-3, with D perhaps TRBD1 (5 bases). With 6 bases removed from V and 8 bases from J, the gap between germline ends came to 14 bases. Germline CDR1 reads MNHNY; CDR2 reads SVGAGI (reference sequence). This CDR3 spans 13 amino acids. CDR3 residues: CASSPAGGDTIYF. The DNA of the CDR3 is TGTGCCAGCAGCCCCGCCGGGGGGGACACCATATATTTT.

The chain recombines TRBV25-1 with TRBJ2-6; maybe TRBD2 (6 bases). The CDR3 sequence is 15 residues long. V lost 6 bases, J lost 2 bases, and 11 bases lay in between. CDR1 is MGHDK, CDR2 SYGVNS, per germline. The CDR3: CASREGAAGANVLTF. The CDR3 coding sequence is TGTGCCAGCAGGGAGGGAGCGGCTGGGGCCAACGTCCTGACTTTC.

This clone was seen a single time. The chain uses TRBV7-6 and TRBJ1-2; 10 bases are a match to TRBD1. The ends lost 3 bases at V and 4 bases at J; junction bases unmatched: 11. The CDR3 extends over 17 amino acids. Germline CDR1 SGHVS, CDR2 FNYEAQ. CDR3 loop: CASSLGQGSYASYGYTF. Here the CDR3 DNA reads TGTGCCAGCAGCTTGGGACAGGGGAGTTATGCTTCCTATGGCTACACCTTC.

The J gene is TRBJ2-1, the V gene TRBV29-1; TRBD2 agrees at 9 bases. Looked up from germline, CDR1 is SQVTM and CDR2 is ANQGSEA. J gave up 9 bases and V 4 bases, and 10 bases lay outside the gene matches. This CDR3 is built from 14 residues. The CDR3 coding sequence is TGCAGCGTTGGGATGGCTAGCGGGGATTCTGAGCAGTTCTTC. The encoded protein is CSVGMASGDSEQFF.

This clone was counted ten times or more. The chain employs TRBV25-1 and TRBJ2-7; TRBD1 agrees at 9 bases. The junction had 6 bases not matched to a gene; V was cut back by 3 bases and J by 3 bases. Germline CDR1 and CDR2: MGHDK and SYGVNS. CDR3 size: 15 residues. The CDR3 is CASSDSRDRDYEQYF. DNA of the CDR3: TGTGCCAGCAGTGACAGTAGGGACAGGGACTACGAGCAGTACTTC.

The chain links TRBV28 to TRBJ1-3; 8 bases fit TRBD1. CDR3 length: 15 residues. Germline V lookup: CDR1 MDHEN, CDR2 SYDVKM. The junction had 5 bases not matched to a gene; V was cut back by 4 bases and J by 3 bases. As DNA, the CDR3 is TGTGCCAGCAGTTCCCAAGGGACAGGTGGAAACACCATATATTTT. This translates into CASSSQGTGGNTIYF.

This clone has just one count. V gene TRBV25-1 combines with J gene TRBJ1-1; TRBD1 aligns across 8 bases. CDR1 and CDR2 from the germline V gene are MGHDK and SYGVNS. With V trimmed by 2 bases and J by 5 bases, 7 bases remained unmatched. This CDR3 is built from 15 residues. The CDR3 sequence: CASSEGRGRRTEAFF. In nucleotides, the CDR3 is TGTGCCAGCAGTGAAGGCAGGGGGCGCAGGACTGAAGCTTTCTTT. Looking up the rest from reference TRBV25-1 and TRBJ1-1 gives the full variable domain: EADIYQTPRYLVIGTGKKITLECSQTMGHDKMYWYQQDPGMELHLIHYSYGVNSTEKGDLSSESTVSRIRTEHFPLTLESARPSHTSQYLCASSEGRGRRTEAFFGQGTRLTVV.

The chain combines TRBV28 with TRBJ1-2; weak D call: TRBD1 (5 bases). Germline values: CDR1 MDHEN, CDR2 SYDVKM. The CDR3 is made up of 11 amino acids. The V end was cut by 5 bases, the J end by 6 bases, with 7 bases between. In nucleotides, the CDR3 is TGTGCCAGCAGTACGGACAATGGCTACACCTTC. This encodes CASSTDNGYTF.

J is TRBJ2-7 and V is TRBV15; possible D gene TRBD1, 6 bases. Germline V gene data show CDR1 as LNHNV and CDR2 as YYDKDF (reference sequence). The CDR3 is 15 amino acids. V gave up 5 bases and J gave up 0 bases, with 14 bases separating them. The CDR3 here is CATSLAPDSSYEQYF. The DNA for the CDR3 is TGTGCCACCAGCCTAGCCCCGGACAGCTCCTACGAGCAGTACTTC.

This clone was observed a few times. This chain links TRBV19 with TRBJ2-7; weak D call: TRBD2 (5 bases). Trimming took 5 bases from V and 2 from J, leaving 10 bases between them. From germline, CDR1 is LNHDA and CDR2 SQIVND (reference sequence). The CDR3 runs to 13 residues. The CDR3 coding sequence is TGTGCCAGTAGTGTGAGGGTGACCTACGAGCAGTACTTC. Encoded protein: CASSVRVTYEQYF.

The rearrangement joins TRBV4-2 to TRBJ2-7; D is possibly TRBD1 (5 bases). V was trimmed by 4 bases and J by 5 bases, leaving 15 bases between them. CDR3 length equals 14 residues. Per germline, CDR1 LGHNA and CDR2 YNFKEQ. CDR3 in amino acids: CASSPGISGNEQYF. CDR3 DNA sequence: TGTGCCAGCAGCCCAGGAATCTCAGGGAACGAGCAGTACTTC.